These 28 T cell receptor beta chains share one sample of origin, sequenced in a study of T cells in Graves' hyperthyroidism and ophthalmopathy. TCR beta CDR3 sequences were amplified from RNA transcripts. The primer set for the first-round RT-PCR of the TCR CDR3 was HTBI. TCRdb called the multiplex PCR reads again in MiXCR, with one record for every CDR3 protein. The table records hundreds of thousands of distinct CDR3 sequences, roughly 15% of them present only once. Source material: blood. All receptors come from a woman aged 45 to 65 with Graves' ophthalmopathy.

This clonotype was counted at least ten times. The V call is TRBV30, the J call TRBJ1-5, with 10 bases lining up with TRBD1. The CDR3 runs to 15 residues. Germline V CDR1 and CDR2: GTSNPN, SVGIG (reference sequence). The trim removed 1 base at V and 2 bases at J, leaving 2 bases unmatched. This chain's CDR3 is CAWSGDRGGNQPQHF. As DNA, the CDR3 is TGTGCCTGGAGTGGGGACAGGGGAGGCAATCAGCCCCAGCATTTT.

This clonotype has ten or more counts. The V call is TRBV28, the J call TRBJ2-7; 10 bases are shared with TRBD2. Per the germline V gene, CDR1 is MDHEN and CDR2 is SYDVKM. J was trimmed by 6 bases and V by 6 bases; bases with no gene match: 11. The CDR3 contains 15 residues. The chain's CDR3 is CASRTGLATTSEQYF. The CDR3 nucleotides are TGTGCCAGCAGGACGGGACTAGCGACAACATCCGAGCAGTACTTC.

This chain's CDR3 is CASSQVETGARETQYF. DNA of the CDR3: TGCGCCAGCAGCCAAGTGGAGACAGGGGCAAGAGAGACCCAGTACTTC. The V gene is TRBV4-3, the J gene TRBJ2-5; 8 bases match TRBD1. From germline, CDR1 is LGHNA and CDR2 YSLEER. V dropped 1 base and J dropped 4; count of bases not matched to a gene: 8. This CDR3 spans 16 amino acids.

Ten or more counts support this clonotype. The chain uses TRBV30 and TRBJ1-6; 8 nucleotides line up with TRBD1. The V segment lost 2 bases and the J segment 6 bases; nucleotides outside the gene matches: 6. The CDR3 runs to 15 residues. Germline values: CDR1 GTSNPN, CDR2 SVGIG (reference sequence). CDR3 bases: TGTGCCTGGAGTCAGCAGGGGGCGGGTAATTCACCCCTCCACTTT. Amino acids: CAWSQQGAGNSPLHF.

The table lists this clonotype with a few counts. This chain uses TRBV12-3 or TRBV12-4 with TRBJ2-1, with TRBD2 as a possible D gene (6 bases). Between the trimmed V and J ends, which lost 5 bases and 9 bases, there was a span of 14 bases. This CDR3 contains 13 residues. CDR3 bases: TGTGCCAGCAGTCGAAACAGACTAGTTGAGCAGTTCTTC. As protein: CASSRNRLVEQFF.

Ten or more counts support this clonotype. The chain employs TRBV5-1 and TRBJ1-1; 8 bases map to TRBD1. The CDR3 runs 15 residues. Germline values: CDR1 SGHRS, CDR2 YFSETQ. The ends lost 5 bases at V and 1 base at J; junction bases unmatched: 7. CDR3 loop: CASSPSGQANTEAFF. Written as DNA, the CDR3 is TGCGCCAGCAGTCCGTCGGGACAGGCGAACACTGAAGCTTTCTTT.

This clonotype was seen at least ten times. The chain recombines TRBV7-2 with TRBJ1-1; D gene uncertain. This CDR3 spans 13 amino acids. CDR1 and CDR2 from the germline V gene are SGHTA and FQGNSA. The ends were cut back, 3 bases at V and 3 bases at J, with 8 bases in the middle. Here the CDR3 DNA reads TGTGCCAGCAGCTTTCAAGCGGACACTGAAGCTTTCTTT. Translating it yields CASSFQADTEAFF.

Here the CDR3 reads CASSIGRTPGYEQYF. The DNA for the CDR3 is TGTGCCAGTAGTATAGGGCGGACTCCGGGTTACGAGCAGTACTTC. The V call is TRBV19, the J call TRBJ2-7; D is possibly TRBD2 (5 bases). This CDR3 contains 15 residues. V was shortened by 1 base and J by 4 bases, with 14 bases between the two germline ends. Germline CDR1 LNHDA, CDR2 SQIVND (reference sequence). The full variable domain, with the rest looked up from reference TRBV19 and TRBJ2-7, is DGGITQSPKYLFRKEGQNVTLSCEQNLNHDAMYWYRQDPGQGLRLIYYSQIVNDFQKGDIAEGYSVSREKKESFPLTVTSAQKNPTAFYLCASSIGRTPGYEQYFGPGTRLTVT.

This clonotype was seen at least ten times. This chain uses TRBV7-2 with TRBJ2-7, with 12 bases lining up with TRBD2. With V trimmed by 4 bases and J by 5 bases, 6 bases remained unmatched. The CDR3 is made up of 15 amino acids. Germline V gives CDR1 SGHTA, CDR2 FQGNSA. The CDR3 nucleotides are TGTGCCAGCAGCTCCTGGACTAGCGGGAAGAACGAGCAGTACTTC. As protein: CASSSWTSGKNEQYF. Using reference TRBV7-2 and TRBJ2-7 for the parts outside the CDR3, the full variable domain is GAGVSQSPSNKVTEKGKDVELRCDPISGHTALYWYRQSLGQGLEFLIYFQGNSAPDKSGLPSDRFSAERTGGSVSTLTIQRTQQEDSAVYLCASSSWTSGKNEQYFGPGTRLTVT.

This clonotype was counted a few times. V and J are TRBV6-1 and TRBJ2-2; D gene unclear. V lost 6 bases and J lost 8, with 7 bases in between. The germline V gene encodes CDR1 MNHNS and CDR2 SASEGT. The CDR3 runs to 11 residues. This CDR3 is CASRKGGELFF. For the CDR3, the DNA is TGTGCCAGCAGGAAAGGGGGGGAGCTGTTTTTT.

Of note for this clonotype: A much larger clonotype is one base distant, so this may be a read error. This chain links TRBV12-3 or TRBV12-4 with TRBJ1-1; D is unclear. The CDR3 runs 13 residues. CDR3 protein: CDSSRVSNTEAFF. In DNA form, the CDR3 reads TGTGACAGCAGTAGGGTTTCGAACACTGAAGCTTTCTTT.

As concerns this clonotype: One junction end disagrees with the germline gene, perhaps due to a read error. This rearrangement joins TRBV4-1 to TRBJ2-2, with a tentative D call TRBD1 (6 bases). The CDR3 sequence is 16 residues long. Per the germline V gene, CDR1 is MGHRA and CDR2 is YSYEKL. The chain's CDR3 is CASSREQGRDTGELLF. In DNA, the CDR3 is TGCGCCAGCAGCCGGGAACAGGGTCGGGACACCGGGGAGCTGCTTTTT.

This clonotype turned up a few times. The chain links TRBV20-1 to TRBJ1-1; the D is unclear. The germline gives CDR1 DFQATT, CDR2 SNEGSKA (reference sequence). This CDR3 spans 13 amino acids. Trimming left V 3 bases short and J 2 bases short, with 10 bases between. The CDR3 sequence: CSASYASNTEAFF. The CDR3 coding sequence is TGCAGTGCTAGTTACGCATCCAACACTGAAGCTTTCTTT.

The sample holds many counts of this clonotype. The chain recombines TRBV9 with TRBJ2-1, with TRBD2 matching over 10 bases. V lost 0 bases, J lost 6 bases, and 3 bases stayed unmatched. Germline CDR1 is SGDLS and CDR2 is YYNGEE. The CDR3 has 15 amino acids. Here the CDR3 reads CASSVDGTSANEQFF. The CDR3 coding sequence is TGTGCCAGCAGCGTAGACGGGACTAGCGCCAATGAGCAGTTCTTC.

This clonotype was detected a few times. The rearrangement joins TRBV19 to TRBJ1-5, with D possibly TRBD1 on 6 matching bases. Germline values: CDR1 LNHDA, CDR2 SQIVND (reference sequence). V was cut by 1 base and J by 7 bases, with 14 bases left in between. The CDR3 has 15 residues. For the CDR3, the DNA is TGTGCCAGTAGTATAGTTTCGGGGGCTCGGCAGCCCCAGCATTTT. Translation: CASSIVSGARQPQHF. Based on the CDR3 plus reference TRBV19 and TRBJ1-5, the full variable domain is DGGITQSPKYLFRKEGQNVTLSCEQNLNHDAMYWYRQDPGQGLRLIYYSQIVNDFQKGDIAEGYSVSREKKESFPLTVTSAQKNPTAFYLCASSIVSGARQPQHFGDGTRLSIL.

This clonotype was counted at least ten times. The genes are TRBV9 and TRBJ1-1; the D is unclear. Germline values: CDR1 SGDLS, CDR2 YYNGEE. With 0 bases removed from V and 4 bases from J, the gap between germline ends came to 10 bases. The CDR3 loop spans 14 amino acids. The CDR3 sequence: CASSVAVVGTEAFF. The DNA of the CDR3 is TGTGCCAGCAGCGTAGCAGTGGTTGGCACTGAAGCTTTCTTT.

J is TRBJ2-7 and V is TRBV6-7; 12 nucleotides line up with TRBD1. TRBV6-7 is designated an ORF whose function remains uncertain. Trimming at V came to 8 bases and at J to 4 bases, leaving 12 bases not matched to a gene. This CDR3 contains 16 residues. The CDR3 sequence is CASGRDRGQIGYEQYF. The CDR3 region has the DNA TGTGCCAGCGGCCGGGACAGGGGGCAAATCGGGTACGAGCAGTACTTC.

Of note for this clonotype: A much larger clone lies one base from this, so it may be a read error. Since no conserved phenylalanine or tryptophan closes the CDR3, a read error is the likely cause. The V and J genes are TRBV7-9 and TRBJ2-5; tentatively, D is TRBD2 (6 bases). The CDR3 consists of 15 residues. Germline V CDR1 and CDR2: SEHNR, FQNEAQ (reference sequence). The V end was cut by 0 bases, the J end by 5 bases, with 13 bases between. DNA of the CDR3: TGTGCCAGCAGCTTAGCCGGAGGGGCGCGGGAGACCCAGTACCTC. Translation gives CASSLAGGARETQYL.

This clonotype was observed many times. The V and J genes are TRBV5-1 and TRBJ2-1; D is unclear. CDR3 length: 14 amino acids. The V end lost 4 bases, the J end lost 5 bases, and 13 bases lay between the germline ends. Germline V gives CDR1 SGHRS, CDR2 YFSETQ. The DNA of the CDR3 is TGCGCCAGCAGCATAGGGTCGGAGAACAATGAGCAGTTCTTC. This translates into CASSIGSENNEQFF.

The chain is built from TRBV20-1 and TRBJ1-5, with TRBD1 matching 7 bases. Per germline, CDR1 DFQATT and CDR2 SNEGSKA (reference sequence). V shed 6 bases and J 5 bases; nucleotides not matched to a gene: 7. This CDR3 is 13 amino acids long. The CDR3 spells CSAAKGAYQPQHF. CDR3 nucleotides: TGCAGTGCAGCGAAGGGGGCTTATCAGCCCCAGCATTTT.

This clonotype was seen a few times. CDR3: CASTTLETGYHGNTIYF. The CDR3 nucleotides read TGTGCCAGCACCACCCTTGAGACAGGGTATCACGGAAACACCATATATTTT. This chain links TRBV6-1 with TRBJ1-3; 7 bases are a match to TRBD1. Germline V gene sequence: CDR1 MNHNS, CDR2 SASEGT. This CDR3 spans 17 amino acids. Germline trimming cut 7 bases from V and 4 bases from J; bases unmatched to any gene: 16.

There are a few counts of this clonotype. V usage is TRBV9 and J usage is TRBJ2-7, with 10 positions matching TRBD1. Germline V gives CDR1 SGDLS, CDR2 YYNGEE. V shed 3 bases, J shed 7 bases, and the junction held 10 bases outside the gene matches. The CDR3 has 15 residues. The CDR3 sequence: CASSAPGQGTGEQYF. CDR3 coding DNA: TGTGCCAGCAGCGCTCCGGGACAGGGGACGGGTGAGCAGTACTTC.

Many counts were recorded for this clonotype. This chain connects TRBV2 to TRBJ1-1; 7 bases are a match to TRBD1. Trimming removed 4 bases from V and 1 base from J; junction bases left unmatched: 3. The germline gives CDR1 SNHLY, CDR2 FYNNEI. There are 14 residues in the CDR3. CDR3 coding DNA: TGTGCCAGCAGTGGCCGGGACAGGAACACTGAAGCTTTCTTT. Translation gives CASSGRDRNTEAFF.

This clonotype was observed many times. The J gene is TRBJ1-2, the V gene TRBV3-1; D is possibly TRBD1 (5 bases). This CDR3 is built from 14 residues. Trimming took 1 base from V and 4 from J, leaving 10 bases between them. Germline V gives CDR1 LGHDT, CDR2 YNNKEL (reference sequence). The CDR3 coding sequence is TGTGCCAGCAGCCAAGCGCAGGGAATCTATGGCTACACCTTC. Amino acid sequence: CASSQAQGIYGYTF.

This chain links TRBV5-1 with TRBJ1-1; D may be TRBD1 (5 bases). The germline gives CDR1 SGHRS, CDR2 YFSETQ. V was clipped by 0 bases and J by 5 bases, with 14 bases between them. This CDR3 comprises 15 residues. The CDR3 bases are TGCGCCAGCAGCTTGGTGGCGGTTGGGGGGACTGAAGCTTTCTTT. Residues: CASSLVAVGGTEAFF.

DNA of the CDR3: TGTGCCAGCAGCCAAGATAGGGAGCGGGCCAAGTACTTC. Translating gives CASSQDRERAKYF. This chain joins TRBV14 and TRBJ2-5; tentatively, D is TRBD2 (6 bases). V dropped 0 bases and J dropped 12 bases, with 14 bases sitting between them. This CDR3 is 13 amino acids long. Germline CDR1 and CDR2: SGHDN and FVKESK.

This clonotype appeared a few times. This chain joins TRBV27 and TRBJ2-3, with D perhaps being TRBD1 or TRBD2 (6 bases each). Germline V gene data show CDR1 as MNHEY and CDR2 as SMNVEV (reference sequence). The CDR3 covers 15 residues. V lost 5 bases, J lost 9 bases, and 21 bases lay in between. The DNA for the CDR3 is TGTGCCAGCAGTAACACAAGCCCCAAGGGGGGCACGCAGTATTTT. It is translated as CASSNTSPKGGTQYF.

The chain links TRBV19 to TRBJ2-2; the match to TRBD2 covers 9 bases. CDR1 is LNHDA, CDR2 SQIVND, per germline (reference sequence). The CDR3 is made up of 17 amino acids. The trim removed 6 bases at V and 3 bases at J, leaving 11 bases unmatched. In nucleotides, the CDR3 is TGTGCCAGTAGCCGCGGGGGGGCGAAAACTTACACCGGGGAGCTGTTTTTT. Translating gives CASSRGGAKTYTGELFF.